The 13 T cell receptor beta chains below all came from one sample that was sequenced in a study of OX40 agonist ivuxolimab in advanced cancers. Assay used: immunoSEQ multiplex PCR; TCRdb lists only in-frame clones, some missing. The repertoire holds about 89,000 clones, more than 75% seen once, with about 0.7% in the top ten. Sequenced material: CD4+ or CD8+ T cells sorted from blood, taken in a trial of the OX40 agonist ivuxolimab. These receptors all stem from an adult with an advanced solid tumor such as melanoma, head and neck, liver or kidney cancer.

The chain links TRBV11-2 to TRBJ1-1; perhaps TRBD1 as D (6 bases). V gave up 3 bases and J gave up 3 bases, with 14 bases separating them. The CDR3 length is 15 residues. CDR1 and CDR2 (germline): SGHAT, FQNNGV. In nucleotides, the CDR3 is TGTGCCAGCAGCTTGGGGGCAGGGTGGGACACTGAAGCTTTCTTT. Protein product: CASSLGAGWDTEAFF.

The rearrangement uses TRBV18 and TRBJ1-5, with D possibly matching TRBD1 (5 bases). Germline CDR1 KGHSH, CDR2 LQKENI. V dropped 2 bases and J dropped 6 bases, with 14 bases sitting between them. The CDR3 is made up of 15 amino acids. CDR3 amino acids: CASSPIEGAGQPQHF. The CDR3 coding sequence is TGTGCCAGCTCACCAATCGAAGGGGCCGGTCAGCCCCAGCATTTT.

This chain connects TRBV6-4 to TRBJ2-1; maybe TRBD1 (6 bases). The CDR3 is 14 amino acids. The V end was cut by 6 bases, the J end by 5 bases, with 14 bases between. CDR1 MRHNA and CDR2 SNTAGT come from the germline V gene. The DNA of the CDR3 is TGTGCCAGCAGACTAGAGGACAGCGACAATGAGCAGTTCTTC. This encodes CASRLEDSDNEQFF.

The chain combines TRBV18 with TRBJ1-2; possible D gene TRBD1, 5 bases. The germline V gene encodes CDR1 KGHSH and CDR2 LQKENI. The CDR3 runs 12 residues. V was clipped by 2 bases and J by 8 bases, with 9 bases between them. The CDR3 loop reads CASSPAGPGYTF. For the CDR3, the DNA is TGTGCCAGCTCACCAGCAGGGCCCGGCTACACCTTC. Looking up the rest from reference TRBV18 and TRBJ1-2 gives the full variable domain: NAGVMQNPRHLVRRRGQEARLRCSPMKGHSHVYWYRQLPEEGLKFMVYLQKENIIDESGMPKERFSAEFPKEGPSILRIQQVVRGDSAAYFCASSPAGPGYTFGSGTRLTVV.

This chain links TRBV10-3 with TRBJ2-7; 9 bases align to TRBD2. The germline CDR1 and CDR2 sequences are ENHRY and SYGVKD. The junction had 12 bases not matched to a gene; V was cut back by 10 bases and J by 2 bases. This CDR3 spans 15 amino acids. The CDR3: CATREISGGTYEQYF. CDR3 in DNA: TGTGCCACCAGGGAAATTAGCGGGGGCACCTACGAGCAGTACTTC.

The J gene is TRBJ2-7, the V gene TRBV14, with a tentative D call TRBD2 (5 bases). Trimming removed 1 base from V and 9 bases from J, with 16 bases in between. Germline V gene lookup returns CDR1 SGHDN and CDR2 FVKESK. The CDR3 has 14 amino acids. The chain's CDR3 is CASSQALGSQAQYF. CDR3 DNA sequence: TGTGCCAGCAGCCAAGCACTAGGGAGTCAGGCGCAGTACTTC. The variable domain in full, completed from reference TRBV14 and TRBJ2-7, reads EAGVTQFPSHSVIEKGQTVTLRCDPISGHDNLYWYRRVMGKEIKFLLHFVKESKQDESGMPNNRFLAERTGGTYSTLKVQPAELEDSGVYFCASSQALGSQAQYFGPGTRLTVT.

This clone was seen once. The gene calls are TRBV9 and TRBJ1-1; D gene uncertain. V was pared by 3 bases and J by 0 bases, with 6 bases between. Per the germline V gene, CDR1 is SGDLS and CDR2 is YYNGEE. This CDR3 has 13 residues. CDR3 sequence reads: CASSAAVNTEAFF. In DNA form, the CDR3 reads TGTGCCAGCAGCGCCGCGGTGAACACTGAAGCTTTCTTT.

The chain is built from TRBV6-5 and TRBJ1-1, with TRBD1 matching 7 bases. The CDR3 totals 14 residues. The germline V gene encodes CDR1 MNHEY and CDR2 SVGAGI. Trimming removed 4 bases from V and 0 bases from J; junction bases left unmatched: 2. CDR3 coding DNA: TGTGCCAGCAGTTCAGGGGGTATGAACACTGAAGCTTTCTTT. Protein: CASSSGGMNTEAFF.

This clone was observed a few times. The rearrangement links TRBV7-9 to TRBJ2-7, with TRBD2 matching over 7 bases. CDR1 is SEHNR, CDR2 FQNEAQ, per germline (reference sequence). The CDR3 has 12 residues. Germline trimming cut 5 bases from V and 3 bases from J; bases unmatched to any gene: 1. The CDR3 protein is CASSRDYYEQYF. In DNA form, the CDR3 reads TGTGCCAGCAGCCGGGACTACTACGAGCAGTACTTC.

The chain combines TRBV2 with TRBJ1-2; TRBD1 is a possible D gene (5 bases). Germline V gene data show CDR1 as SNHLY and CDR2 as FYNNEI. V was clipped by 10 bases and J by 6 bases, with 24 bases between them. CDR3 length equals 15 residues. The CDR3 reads CANSNMGTGEDGYTF. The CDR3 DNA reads TGTGCCAACTCTAATATGGGAACAGGCGAGGATGGCTACACCTTC.

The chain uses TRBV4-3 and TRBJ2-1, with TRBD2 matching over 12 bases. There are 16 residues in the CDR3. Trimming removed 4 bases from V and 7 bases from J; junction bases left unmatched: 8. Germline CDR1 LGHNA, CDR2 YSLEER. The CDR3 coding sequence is TGCGCCAGCAGCCCGCTAGCGGGAGGGCCCTCGAATGAGCAGTTCTTC. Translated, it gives CASSPLAGGPSNEQFF.

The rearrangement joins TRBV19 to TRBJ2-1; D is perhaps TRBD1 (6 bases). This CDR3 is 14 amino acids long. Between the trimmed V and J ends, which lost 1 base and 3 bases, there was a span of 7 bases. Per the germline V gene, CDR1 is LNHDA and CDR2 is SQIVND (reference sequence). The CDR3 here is CASSIGQDYNEQFF. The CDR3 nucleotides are TGTGCCAGTAGTATAGGACAGGACTACAATGAGCAGTTCTTC.

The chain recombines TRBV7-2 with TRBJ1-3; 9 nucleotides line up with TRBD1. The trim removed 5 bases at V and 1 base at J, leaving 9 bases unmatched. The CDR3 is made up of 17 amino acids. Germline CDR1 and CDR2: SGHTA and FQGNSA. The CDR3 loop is CASSPTSGTGSGNTIYF. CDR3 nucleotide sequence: TGTGCCAGCAGCCCGACGTCCGGGACAGGGTCTGGAAACACCATATATTTT.